A single sample gave rise to the 25 T cell receptor beta chains below, sequenced in a study of control samples from healthy donors and cancer patients. Profiling relied on immunoSEQ multiplex PCR, and the TCRdb table lists in-frame clones only, not all of them. Of around 45,000 clones in the sample, 70% were seen once. Source material: formalin-fixed, paraffin-embedded tissue. These receptor sequences come from a male donor with melanoma.

The chain carries TRBV19 and TRBJ1-6, with TRBD1 identical over 8 bases. Germline CDR1 is LNHDA and CDR2 is SQIVND (reference sequence). With V trimmed by 6 bases and J by 7 bases, 5 bases remained unmatched. The CDR3 contains 14 residues. CDR3 region: CASRTTGANSPLHF. The DNA of the CDR3 is TGTGCCAGTAGGACGACAGGGGCAAATTCACCCCTCCACTTT. The full variable domain, rest sourced from reference TRBV19 and TRBJ1-6, is DGGITQSPKYLFRKEGQNVTLSCEQNLNHDAMYWYRQDPGQGLRLIYYSQIVNDFQKGDIAEGYSVSREKKESFPLTVTSAQKNPTAFYLCASRTTGANSPLHFGNGTRLTVT.

V is TRBV5-6 and J is TRBJ2-3; D remains ambiguous. The length of the CDR3 is 11 residues. From germline, CDR1 is SGHDT and CDR2 YYEEEE. The V end was cut by 6 bases, the J end by 6 bases, with 8 bases between. CDR3 nucleotide sequence: TGTGCCAGCACCTCCCGGGATACGCAGTATTTT. Translating gives CASTSRDTQYF.

The V gene is TRBV10-1, the J gene TRBJ2-3; D not resolved. V was shortened by 3 bases and J by 1 base, with 5 bases between the two germline ends. Germline CDR1 WNHNN, CDR2 SYGVQD (reference sequence). The CDR3 consists of 13 residues. The CDR3 coding sequence is TGCGCCAGCAGTGAAGTCCGCACAGATACGCAGTATTTT. This gives the protein CASSEVRTDTQYF.

The chain couples TRBV24-1 to TRBJ2-5; 9 bases map to TRBD1. CDR1 KGHDR and CDR2 SFDVKD come from the germline V gene. V was pared by 4 bases and J by 2 bases, with 4 bases of the junction left unmatched. This CDR3 has 15 amino acids. CDR3 residues: CATSDPGQGQETQYF. The CDR3 nucleotides are TGTGCCACCAGTGACCCGGGACAGGGTCAAGAGACCCAGTACTTC.

The chain carries TRBV19 and TRBJ2-7; no reliable D call. The CDR3 is made up of 13 amino acids. V dropped 1 base and J dropped 5 bases, with 9 bases sitting between them. Germline loops: CDR1 LNHDA, CDR2 SQIVND (reference sequence). CDR3 sequence reads: CASSIGRYDEQYF. The CDR3, as DNA: TGTGCCAGTAGTATAGGACGGTACGACGAGCAGTACTTC.

V usage is TRBV5-1 and J usage is TRBJ2-5; 13 nucleotides match TRBD2. Germline V gene lookup returns CDR1 SGHRS and CDR2 YFSETQ. V shed 2 bases and J 2 bases; nucleotides not matched to a gene: 3. The CDR3 extends over 16 amino acids. CDR3 protein: CASSFRLAGGQETQYF. CDR3 bases: TGCGCCAGCAGCTTCCGACTAGCGGGAGGACAAGAGACCCAGTACTTC.

As for this clone: Other DNA sequences in this sample translate to the same CDR3. The chain uses TRBV28 and TRBJ2-7; D unresolved. Germline V CDR1 and CDR2: MDHEN, SYDVKM. Trimming removed 8 bases at V and 1 base at J, with 12 bases between. The CDR3 consists of 13 residues. The CDR3 loop reads CASPGTPSYEQYF. The CDR3 DNA reads as TGTGCCAGCCCCGGAACACCATCCTACGAGCAGTACTTC.

The J gene is TRBJ2-7, the V gene TRBV18; D remains unclear. Germline CDR1 reads KGHSH; CDR2 reads LQKENI. Trimming left V 4 bases short and J 2 bases short, with 9 bases between. The CDR3 covers 13 residues. CDR3 nucleotides: TGTGCCAGCTCACGGGAAGCCGCCTACGAGCAGTACTTC. This encodes CASSREAAYEQYF.

Judged by abundance, this clone is medium-sized. The V gene is TRBV7-9, the J gene TRBJ1-2; perhaps TRBD1 as D (5 bases). Germline V gene lookup returns CDR1 SEHNR and CDR2 FQNEAQ (reference sequence). This CDR3 is 16 amino acids long. The V end was cut by 5 bases, the J end by 7 bases, with 23 bases between. The DNA of the CDR3 is TGTGCCAGCAGCCTGGAAGTGGGGGACTTTGCGGGTGGCTACACCTTC. It specifies CASSLEVGDFAGGYTF.

V gene TRBV19 combines with J gene TRBJ1-5; 11 positions match TRBD1. This CDR3 region has 15 residues. Germline V gene lookup returns CDR1 LNHDA and CDR2 SQIVND (reference sequence). Trimming at V came to 6 bases and at J to 7 bases, leaving 8 bases not matched to a gene. The CDR3 DNA sequence: TGTGCCAGTAGCCCTGGACAGGGGGCTGGGCAGCCCCAGCATTTT. As protein: CASSPGQGAGQPQHF.

The chain has TRBV7-9 and TRBJ1-4; D gene uncertain. The CDR3 consists of 12 residues. The V end was cut by 3 bases, the J end by 8 bases, with 7 bases between. From germline, CDR1 is SEHNR and CDR2 FQNEAQ (reference sequence). The chain's CDR3 is CASSFRGEKLFF. The CDR3 DNA is TGTGCCAGCAGCTTCAGAGGAGAAAAACTGTTTTTT.

V and J are TRBV29-1 and TRBJ1-1; the match to TRBD1 covers 10 bases. The germline CDR1 and CDR2 sequences are SQVTM and ANQGSEA. CDR3 size: 12 residues. The V and J ends lost 5 bases and 4 bases, in that order; junction bases with no gene match: 1. The CDR3 DNA is TGCAGCGTTCGGGACAGGGGCACTGAAGCTTTCTTT. This sequence encodes CSVRDRGTEAFF.

The gene calls are TRBV3-1 (or the pseudogene TRBV3-2) and TRBJ2-3; 10 bases line up with TRBD2. There are 15 residues in the CDR3. The trim removed 4 bases at V and 7 bases at J, leaving 8 bases unmatched. Germline CDR1 LGHDT, CDR2 YNNKEL (reference sequence). CDR3 bases: TGTGCCAGCAGCCTTGGGACTAGCGTTCGGTATACGCAGTATTTT. Amino acids: CASSLGTSVRYTQYF.

Judged by abundance, this clone is medium-sized. This sequence joins TRBV7-6 and TRBJ2-5, with D uncertain. The CDR3 sequence is 17 residues long. Germline-derived CDR1 and CDR2 are SGHVS and FNYEAQ. V shed 0 bases and J shed 7 bases, with 21 bases lying between them. CDR3 region: CASSLAASESRIGTQYF. The DNA of the CDR3 is TGTGCCAGCAGCTTAGCAGCGTCAGAGAGTAGGATTGGGACCCAGTACTTC. The complete variable domain, with remaining parts taken from reference TRBV7-6 and TRBJ2-5, reads GAGVSQSPRYKVTKRGQDVALRCDPISGHVSLYWYRQALGQGPEFLTYFNYEAQQDKSGLPNDRFSAERPEGSISTLTIQRTEQRDSAMYRCASSLAASESRIGTQYFGPGTRLLVL.

This clone has a single count. V usage is TRBV3-1 (or the pseudogene TRBV3-2) and J usage is TRBJ1-5, with D possibly being TRBD1 (6 bases). The CDR3 is 13 amino acids. Trimming left V 0 bases short and J 12 bases short, with 12 bases between. The germline V gene has CDR1 LGHDT and CDR2 YNNKEL (reference sequence). The CDR3 spells CASSQDLRGGQHF. The CDR3 region has the DNA TGTGCCAGCAGCCAAGATCTGAGGGGGGGCCAGCATTTT.

J is TRBJ2-3 and V is TRBV27; TRBD2 aligns across 9 bases. The trim removed 8 bases at V and 4 bases at J, leaving 7 bases unmatched. The length of the CDR3 is 14 residues. Germline V CDR1 and CDR2: MNHEY, SMNVEV (reference sequence). CDR3 DNA: TGTGCCAGCGGGCCCGGGACTAGCTCAGATACGCAGTATTTT. Its protein product is CASGPGTSSDTQYF.

The chain joins TRBV2 to TRBJ1-6, with D possibly TRBD1 on 5 matching bases. This CDR3 is 14 amino acids long. CDR1 SNHLY and CDR2 FYNNEI come from the germline V gene. The V end lost 10 bases, the J end lost 2 bases, and 12 bases lay between the germline ends. CDR3 sequence: CATNQGPYNSPLHF. The CDR3 DNA reads TGTGCCACGAATCAGGGCCCCTATAATTCACCCCTCCACTTT. The variable domain in full, completed from reference TRBV2 and TRBJ1-6, reads EPEVTQTPSHQVTQMGQEVILRCVPISNHLYFYWYRQILGQKVEFLVSFYNNEISEKSEIFDDQFSVERPDGSNFTLKIRSTKLEDSAMYFCATNQGPYNSPLHFGNGTRLTVT.

This sequence joins TRBV27 and TRBJ1-3; D is perhaps TRBD1 (6 bases). The CDR3 has 14 amino acids. CDR1 is MNHEY and CDR2 is SMNVEV in the germline V gene (reference sequence). Trimming stripped 6 bases from V and 4 bases from J, with 13 bases between. CDR3 in DNA: TGTGCCAGCAGAGCTGGGGGCTCGGGAAACACCATATATTTT. Protein product: CASRAGGSGNTIYF.

A remark on this clone: Sequence at one end of the junction differs from germline and may be a read error. Distinct nucleotide sequences in the sample also encode this CDR3. V is TRBV6-5 and J is TRBJ2-6; D might be TRBD2 (7 bases). Germline V gives CDR1 MNHEY, CDR2 SVGAGI. This CDR3 has 15 residues. Written as DNA, the CDR3 is TGTGCCAGCACCAAGGGAGGGGGTGGGGCCAATGTCCTGACTTTC. This translates into CASTKGGGGANVLTF.

This rearrangement joins TRBV5-1 to TRBJ1-6, with TRBD1 identical over 10 bases. Germline CDR1 reads SGHRS; CDR2 reads YFSETQ. With V trimmed by 3 bases and J by 9 bases, 3 bases remained unmatched. This CDR3 contains 14 residues. The CDR3 loop is CASSSGQGGSPLHF. The CDR3 DNA is TGCGCCAGCAGCTCCGGACAGGGGGGTTCACCCCTCCACTTT.

The genes are TRBV10-3 and TRBJ2-7, with 8 bases identical to TRBD1. The CDR3 runs 14 residues. CDR1 is ENHRY and CDR2 is SYGVKD in the germline V gene. V lost 8 bases and J lost 5; bases outside the gene matches: 11. As DNA, the CDR3 is TGTGCCATCGCCGTACCGGCAGGGGGCAACGAGCAGTACTTC. It specifies CAIAVPAGGNEQYF.

The chain has TRBV28 and TRBJ2-7, with 10 positions matching TRBD2. The V and J ends lost 6 bases and 2 bases, in that order; junction bases with no gene match: 4. The CDR3 spans 14 residues. CDR1 and CDR2 from the germline V gene are MDHEN and SYDVKM. CDR3 DNA: TGTGCCAGCAGCCTTAGCGGGGGGACCTACGAGCAGTACTTC. Translated, it gives CASSLSGGTYEQYF.

This clone is medium-sized in the sample. This rearrangement joins TRBV19 to TRBJ2-3; 10 nucleotides match TRBD2. The CDR3 totals 17 residues. The germline gives CDR1 LNHDA, CDR2 SQIVND (reference sequence). V dropped 5 bases and J dropped 8; count of bases not matched to a gene: 16. The CDR3 loop reads CASSGRGLATAMGTQYF. In DNA form, the CDR3 reads TGTGCCAGTAGTGGCCGGGGACTAGCGACTGCGATGGGTACGCAGTATTTT.

This chain links TRBV28 with TRBJ2-7; D call uncertain. Germline V gene lookup returns CDR1 MDHEN and CDR2 SYDVKM. The CDR3 length is 17 residues. V was clipped by 5 bases and J by 5 bases, with 25 bases between them. For the CDR3, the DNA is TGTGCCAGCAGTGCCCCCCGGGTGTCAAAACCCACGGACGAGCAGTACTTC. This gives the protein CASSAPRVSKPTDEQYF.

The genes are TRBV2 and TRBJ2-6; D not certain. Germline CDR1 and CDR2: SNHLY and FYNNEI. V gave up 8 bases and J gave up 4 bases, with 0 bases separating them. This CDR3 is built from 10 residues. The CDR3 DNA sequence: TGTGCCAGCGGGGCCAACGTCCTGACTTTC. Amino acids: CASGANVLTF.